This is a list of T cell receptor beta chains from one sample in a study of blood T cell repertoires in COVID-19. This table comes from immunoSEQ multiplex PCR, and its TCRdb copy is limited to in-frame clones, with some not included. The profile covers about 210,000 clones, with 84% appearing a single time and roughly 8% taken by the ten largest. The specimen was peripheral blood. All receptors derive from a woman between 50 and 59 years old with active or convalescent COVID-19. Both conserved end residues are part of each CDR3. The D gene is left open where the match is weak. Only some rows state a clone size, as once, few, many or a class for expanded clones.

D gene: TRBD1; V gene: TRBV6-1; J gene: TRBJ1-5; clone size: NA; CDR3 protein: CASSEAPGQPKYSNQPQHF; CDR3 DNA: TGTGCCAGCAGTGAGGCACCGGGACAGCCCAAATATAGCAATCAGCCCCAGCATTTT
D gene: TRBD1; V gene: TRBV28; J gene: TRBJ1-5; clone size: NA; CDR3 protein: CASSADRGGGNQPQHF; CDR3 DNA: TGTGCCAGCAGTGCCGACAGGGGAGGGGGCAATCAGCCCCAGCATTTT
D gene: NA; V gene: TRBV11-3; J gene: TRBJ2-1; clone size: NA; CDR3 protein: CASSPHSGPNNEQFF; CDR3 DNA: TGTGCCAGCAGCCCACACAGCGGCCCTAATAATGAGCAGTTCTTC
D gene: NA; V gene: TRBV12-3/TRBV12-4; J gene: TRBJ2-1; clone size: NA; CDR3 protein: CASSLLDNEQFF; CDR3 DNA: TGTGCCAGCAGCCTACTAGACAATGAGCAGTTCTTC
D gene: NA; V gene: TRBV3-1/TRBV3-2; J gene: TRBJ1-4; clone size: NA; CDR3 protein: CASSQAEGGEKLFF; CDR3 DNA: TGTGCCAGCAGCCAAGCGGAGGGTGGGGAAAAACTGTTTTTT
D gene: NA; V gene: TRBV28; J gene: TRBJ1-2; clone size: NA; CDR3 protein: CASSLSLTGPPTGYTF; CDR3 DNA: TGTGCCAGCAGTTTAAGCTTAACAGGCCCACCTACTGGCTACACCTTC
D gene: NA; V gene: TRBV23-1; J gene: TRBJ1-5; clone size: NA; CDR3 protein: CASTSEGLAPLNQPQHF; CDR3 DNA: TGCGCCAGCACCTCGGAGGGACTTGCCCCTCTGAATCAGCCCCAGCATTTT
D gene: NA; V gene: TRBV5-8; J gene: TRBJ1-6; clone size: NA; CDR3 protein: CASSGGTVRNSPLHF; CDR3 DNA: TGTGCCAGCAGCGGCGGGACCGTGAGGAATTCACCCCTCCACTTT
D gene: TRBD1; V gene: TRBV14; J gene: TRBJ1-2; clone size: NA; CDR3 protein: CASSRDRRSYGYTF; CDR3 DNA: TGTGCCAGCAGCCGGGACAGGCGGAGCTATGGCTACACCTTC
D gene: TRBD1; V gene: TRBV7-9; J gene: TRBJ1-2; clone size: few; CDR3 protein: CASSFRQGGRHYGYTF; CDR3 DNA: TGTGCCAGCAGCTTCAGACAGGGGGGCCGACATTATGGCTACACCTTC
D gene: NA; V gene: TRBV6-4; J gene: TRBJ2-1; clone size: once; CDR3 protein: CASSDSEDNEQFF; CDR3 DNA: TGTGCCAGCAGTGACTCGGAGGACAATGAGCAGTTCTTC
D gene: NA; V gene: TRBV6-5; J gene: TRBJ1-1; clone size: NA; CDR3 protein: CASSFEATPLRAFF; CDR3 DNA: TGTGCCAGCAGTTTCGAAGCGACGCCCCTGAGGGCTTTCTTT
D gene: NA; V gene: TRBV11-2; J gene: TRBJ2-1; clone size: NA; CDR3 protein: CASSLGWQGGEQFF; CDR3 DNA: TGTGCCAGCAGCTTAGGGTGGCAGGGAGGCGAGCAGTTCTTC
D gene: TRBD1; V gene: TRBV28; J gene: TRBJ1-2; clone size: few; CDR3 protein: CASSSLDSNRGDGYTF; CDR3 DNA: TGTGCCAGCAGTTCGCTTGACAGTAACAGGGGGGATGGCTACACCTTC
D gene: NA; V gene: TRBV2; J gene: TRBJ1-1; clone size: NA; CDR3 protein: CASMATGNQNTEAFF; CDR3 DNA: TGTGCCAGCATGGCCACAGGGAATCAGAACACTGAAGCTTTCTTT
D gene: NA; V gene: TRBV6-5; J gene: TRBJ1-1; clone size: NA; CDR3 protein: CASSYAGKAFF; CDR3 DNA: TGTGCCAGCAGTTACGCAGGGAAAGCTTTCTTT
D gene: TRBD1; V gene: TRBV4-2; J gene: TRBJ2-3; clone size: NA; CDR3 protein: CASSQDLRDRGITDTQYF; CDR3 DNA: TGTGCCAGCAGCCAAGATCTCCGGGACAGGGGGATCACAGATACGCAGTATTTT
D gene: TRBD2; V gene: TRBV6-1; J gene: TRBJ2-4; clone size: NA; CDR3 protein: CASSAFRTSGEGIQYF; CDR3 DNA: TGTGCCAGCAGTGCTTTTCGGACTAGCGGCGAGGGCATTCAGTACTTC
D gene: NA; V gene: TRBV3-1/TRBV3-2; J gene: TRBJ2-1; clone size: NA; CDR3 protein: CASSQGAREQFF; CDR3 DNA: TGTGCCAGCAGCCAAGGGGCTCGGGAGCAGTTCTTC
D gene: NA; V gene: TRBV7-3; J gene: TRBJ2-1; clone size: NA; CDR3 protein: CASSRVGDDEQFF; CDR3 DNA: TGTGCCAGCAGCCGCGTAGGGGATGATGAGCAGTTCTTC
D gene: NA; V gene: TRBV6-6; J gene: TRBJ1-3; clone size: NA; CDR3 protein: CASSLVLGLGAGNTIYF; CDR3 DNA: TGTGCCAGCAGTCTTGTTTTGGGACTAGGGGCCGGAAACACCATATATTTT
D gene: TRBD2; V gene: TRBV12-3/TRBV12-4; J gene: TRBJ2-5; clone size: once; CDR3 protein: CASSFSGGPAQYF; CDR3 DNA: TGTGCCAGCAGTTTTAGCGGGGGCCCAGCCCAGTACTTC
D gene: NA; V gene: TRBV28; J gene: TRBJ1-2; clone size: NA; CDR3 protein: CASYTLAGEGGYGYTF; CDR3 DNA: TGTGCCAGCTACACCCTCGCCGGGGAGGGGGGGTATGGCTACACCTTC
D gene: NA; V gene: TRBV18; J gene: TRBJ2-1; clone size: NA; CDR3 protein: CASSPIKRDEQFF; CDR3 DNA: TGTGCCAGCTCACCAATCAAGCGGGATGAGCAGTTCTTC
D gene: TRBD1; V gene: TRBV27; J gene: TRBJ1-2; clone size: NA; CDR3 protein: CASSLAGTGVYGYTF; CDR3 DNA: TGTGCCAGCAGTTTAGCCGGGACAGGCGTCTATGGCTACACCTTC
D gene: NA; V gene: TRBV11-2; J gene: TRBJ2-2; clone size: NA; CDR3 protein: CATEAVGELFF; CDR3 DNA: TGTGCCACCGAGGCAGTCGGGGAGCTGTTTTTT
D gene: NA; V gene: TRBV6-6; J gene: TRBJ2-7; clone size: NA; CDR3 protein: CASSYYGVTYEQYF; CDR3 DNA: TGTGCCAGCAGTTACTATGGAGTTACCTACGAGCAGTACTTC
D gene: TRBD1; V gene: TRBV6-4; J gene: TRBJ1-2; clone size: NA; CDR3 protein: CASSEVCRDRAVFGYGYTF; CDR3 DNA: TGTGCCAGCAGTGAGGTATGCCGGGACAGAGCAGTTTTTGGCTATGGCTACACCTTC
D gene: TRBD2; V gene: TRBV10-2; J gene: TRBJ2-1; clone size: NA; CDR3 protein: CASSDWPSGGSKQFF; CDR3 DNA: TGCGCCAGCAGTGATTGGCCTAGCGGGGGGTCAAAGCAGTTCTTC